These 29 T cell receptor beta chains were all obtained from the same sample, sequenced in a study of CD8 T cells in Susac syndrome. RNA amounts of roughly 0.45 to 1 ug underwent reverse transcription with random hexamers. MiXCR, run by TCRdb on the immunoSEQ multiplex PCR reads, gives a single entry per CDR3 protein. The repertoire holds about 300,000 distinct CDR3 sequences, with 89% as singletons. Input material: CD8+ T cells from PBMCs. These receptors all come from a human donor with multiple sclerosis.

The rearrangement links TRBV4-1 to TRBJ2-7; a weak D match, TRBD1 (6 bases). Looked up from germline, CDR1 is MGHRA and CDR2 is YSYEKL. The CDR3 is 15 amino acids. The ends were cut back, 1 base at V and 1 base at J, with 11 bases in the middle. In DNA form, the CDR3 reads TGCGCCAGCAGCCAAGGACAGGTAGAATCCTACGAGCAGTACTTC. Translated, it gives CASSQGQVESYEQYF.

The V and J genes are TRBV9 and TRBJ2-6; D unclear. CDR3 length: 15 amino acids. Trimming stripped 5 bases from V and 2 bases from J, with 11 bases between. Germline V gives CDR1 SGDLS, CDR2 YYNGEE. The CDR3 spells CASRDDRAGANVLTF. CDR3 DNA: TGTGCCAGCAGGGACGATAGGGCTGGGGCCAACGTCCTGACTTTC.

This chain links TRBV5-6 with TRBJ2-7; TRBD1 aligns across 8 bases. Trimming took 6 bases from V and 2 from J; bases not matched to a gene: 7. CDR1 is SGHDT and CDR2 is YYEEEE in the germline V gene. The CDR3 loop spans 14 amino acids. The CDR3 nucleotides are TGTGCCAGCAATGGAGGACAGGGTACCTACGAGCAGTACTTC. Its translation: CASNGGQGTYEQYF.

The chain employs TRBV4-1 and TRBJ2-3; no definite D call. The CDR3 extends over 16 amino acids. With 0 bases removed from V and 3 bases from J, the gap between germline ends came to 13 bases. Germline assignment: CDR1 MGHRA and CDR2 YSYEKL. The CDR3 DNA is TGCGCCAGCAGCCAAGATCCGTCGACGGTGACAGATACGCAGTATTTT. This codes for CASSQDPSTVTDTQYF.

This rearrangement joins TRBV6-2 or TRBV6-3 to TRBJ2-7; TRBD2 agrees at 13 bases. The trim removed 7 bases at V and 9 bases at J, leaving 9 bases unmatched. In germline, CDR1 is MNHEY, CDR2 SVGEGT. The CDR3 is made up of 14 amino acids. The CDR3 spells CASTGRTSGSRQYF. CDR3 nucleotide sequence: TGTGCCAGCACCGGACGGACTAGCGGGAGTAGGCAGTACTTC.

The V call is TRBV6-1, the J call TRBJ1-3; D uncertain. The germline gives CDR1 MNHNS, CDR2 SASEGT. The CDR3 is 12 amino acids. V was cut by 8 bases and J by 2 bases, with 7 bases left in between. The CDR3 DNA follows: TGTGCCAGCGGGGAAACTGGAAACACCATATATTTT. This encodes CASGETGNTIYF.

V usage is TRBV29-1 and J usage is TRBJ2-2; no firm D call. V lost 1 base and J lost 0, with 6 bases in between. The CDR3 totals 14 residues. CDR1 is SQVTM and CDR2 is ANQGSEA in the germline V gene. This CDR3 reads CSVEAATNTGELFF. The CDR3 DNA sequence: TGCAGCGTTGAAGCAGCGACGAACACCGGGGAGCTGTTTTTT.

The rearrangement uses TRBV14 and TRBJ2-1; perhaps D is TRBD1 or TRBD2 (7 bases each). Germline CDR1 and CDR2: SGHDN and FVKESK. CDR3 length: 14 residues. Trimming took off 3 bases at V and 9 bases at J, with 15 bases between the two ends. Written as DNA, the CDR3 is TGTGCCAGCAGCCATCCGACAGGGAGGGGTGAGCAGTTCTTC. It codes for CASSHPTGRGEQFF. The entire variable domain, with the rest obtained from reference TRBV14 and TRBJ2-1, is as follows: EAGVTQFPSHSVIEKGQTVTLRCDPISGHDNLYWYRRVMGKEIKFLLHFVKESKQDESGMPNNRFLAERTGGTYSTLKVQPAELEDSGVYFCASSHPTGRGEQFFGPGTRLTVL.

The chain combines TRBV18 with TRBJ2-5; tentatively, D is TRBD1 (6 bases). CDR1 KGHSH and CDR2 LQKENI come from the germline V gene. The V end was cut by 0 bases, the J end by 2 bases, with 7 bases between. The CDR3 has 14 amino acids. Here the CDR3 reads CASSPPRGQETQYF. The CDR3, as DNA: TGTGCCAGCTCACCACCGAGGGGGCAAGAGACCCAGTACTTC.

V and J are TRBV7-9 and TRBJ2-5; D is possibly TRBD1 (5 bases). V lost 3 bases and J 1 base, leaving 15 bases between the germline ends. Germline V gives CDR1 SEHNR, CDR2 FQNEAQ (reference sequence). The CDR3 contains 16 residues. The CDR3 DNA follows: TGTGCCAGCAGCTTGCCCCAGATGGACACCCAAGAGACCCAGTACTTC. Amino acid sequence: CASSLPQMDTQETQYF.

The CDR3 bases are TGTGCCAGCAGTGGGATGAACACTGAAGCTTTCTTT. Translation gives CASSGMNTEAFF. The V call is TRBV9, the J call TRBJ1-1; D call uncertain. The V end lost 5 bases, the J end lost 0 bases, and 5 bases lay between the germline ends. Per germline, CDR1 SGDLS and CDR2 YYNGEE. The CDR3 is made up of 12 amino acids.

This CDR3 reads CASSFFNSNNEQFF. As DNA, the CDR3 is TGTGCCAGCAGTTTCTTTAACTCAAACAATGAGCAGTTCTTC. The V gene is TRBV27, the J gene TRBJ2-1; D gene unclear. V dropped 3 bases and J dropped 5 bases, with 11 bases sitting between them. The CDR3 consists of 14 residues. Germline V gene data show CDR1 as MNHEY and CDR2 as SMNVEV (reference sequence).

The gene calls are TRBV5-4 and TRBJ1-3; D unresolved. Trimming left V 1 base short and J 3 bases short, with 8 bases between. The germline CDR1 and CDR2 sequences are SGHNT and YYREEE (reference sequence). The CDR3 covers 14 residues. CDR3 nucleotides: TGTGCCAGCAGCTTGTATGGCGGTGGAAACACCATATATTTT. Protein: CASSLYGGGNTIYF.

The chain combines TRBV30 with TRBJ1-2; no reliable D call. CDR1 and CDR2 from the germline V gene are GTSNPN and SVGIG (reference sequence). Trimming pared 3 bases from V and 1 base from J, leaving 18 bases between. The CDR3 length is 16 residues. CDR3 protein: CAWSFGIGDFNYGYTF. The DNA for the CDR3 is TGTGCCTGGAGCTTCGGGATTGGGGATTTTAACTATGGCTACACCTTC.

The chain is built from TRBV6-5 and TRBJ2-1; TRBD2 matches 8 bases. After removal of 2 bases from V and 6 bases from J, the junction contained 6 bases not matched to a gene. In germline, CDR1 is MNHEY, CDR2 SVGAGI. This CDR3 has 15 residues. This CDR3 reads CASSYDRGGLNEQFF. In DNA form, the CDR3 reads TGTGCCAGCAGTTACGATCGGGGGGGCCTCAATGAGCAGTTCTTC.

The V and J genes are TRBV12-3 or TRBV12-4 and TRBJ2-5; D unclear. The CDR3 extends over 16 amino acids. V dropped 2 bases and J dropped 0 bases, with 13 bases sitting between them. DNA for the CDR3: TGTGCCAGCAGTTTATCTCACGGATCGTACCAAGAGACCCAGTACTTC. This codes for CASSLSHGSYQETQYF.

J is TRBJ1-4 and V is TRBV7-9; weak D call: TRBD1 (6 bases). Germline V gene data show CDR1 as SEHNR and CDR2 as FQNEAQ (reference sequence). Trimming stripped 5 bases from V and 4 bases from J, with 11 bases between. The CDR3 loop spans 14 amino acids. This CDR3 reads CASSLQGFNEKLFF. CDR3 in DNA: TGTGCCAGCAGCCTACAGGGTTTTAATGAAAAACTGTTTTTT.

The chain recombines TRBV7-9 with TRBJ1-5; D ambiguous. V lost 1 base and J lost 6, with 10 bases in between. This CDR3 spans 14 amino acids. CDR1 and CDR2 (germline): SEHNR, FQNEAQ (reference sequence). The CDR3 sequence: CASSLGSGIQPQHF. In DNA form, the CDR3 reads TGTGCCAGCAGCTTAGGTTCCGGGATTCAGCCCCAGCATTTT.

V usage is TRBV28 and J usage is TRBJ2-1, with D possibly TRBD1 on 6 matching bases. Trimming left V 8 bases short and J 7 bases short, with 9 bases between. Germline CDR1 reads MDHEN; CDR2 reads SYDVKM. The CDR3 covers 11 residues. CDR3 in amino acids: CASLGANEQFF. CDR3 coding DNA: TGTGCCAGCCTGGGGGCAAATGAGCAGTTCTTC. The whole variable domain, remainder taken from reference TRBV28 and TRBJ2-1, is DVKVTQSSRYLVKRTGEKVFLECVQDMDHENMFWYRQDPGLGLRLIYFSYDVKMKEKGDIPEGYSVSREKKERFSLILESASTNQTSMYLCASLGANEQFFGPGTRLTVL.

V is TRBV10-3 and J is TRBJ2-1, with 7 bases fitting TRBD2. Trimming at V came to 6 bases and at J to 6 bases, leaving 5 bases not matched to a gene. Germline CDR1 ENHRY, CDR2 SYGVKD. The CDR3 is 13 residues long. The CDR3 loop is CAIRAGEGNEQFF. In DNA, the CDR3 is TGTGCCATCAGGGCGGGAGAGGGCAATGAGCAGTTCTTC.

For this clonotype: This may arise from a read error, as a much more abundant clone is one base away. V and J are TRBV12-3 or TRBV12-4 and TRBJ1-1; 7 bases fit TRBD1. The ends lost 10 bases at V and 4 bases at J; junction bases unmatched: 9. The CDR3 is made up of 13 amino acids. The CDR3 sequence is CAISSGTVTEAFF. CDR3 in DNA: TGTGCCATCTCTTCCGGGACAGTCACTGAAGCTTTCTTT.

The chain joins TRBV19 to TRBJ2-1; 7 bases are shared with TRBD2. This CDR3 comprises 14 residues. The germline gives CDR1 LNHDA, CDR2 SQIVND (reference sequence). Losses at the gene ends were 5 bases for V and 7 bases for J; bases not matched to a gene: 8. This chain's CDR3 is CASSQWEGGNEQFF. As DNA, the CDR3 is TGTGCCAGTAGTCAGTGGGAGGGTGGGAATGAGCAGTTCTTC.

This clonotype was seen once. The gene calls are TRBV6-5 and TRBJ2-5; TRBD2 aligns across 14 bases. The CDR3 totals 17 residues. Germline trimming cut 0 bases from V and 3 bases from J; bases unmatched to any gene: 3. Germline V gives CDR1 MNHEY, CDR2 SVGAGI. CDR3 loop: CASSYSRLAGGKETQYF. The CDR3 DNA sequence: TGTGCCAGCAGTTACTCCAGACTAGCGGGGGGGAAAGAGACCCAGTACTTC.

The rearrangement joins TRBV29-1 to TRBJ2-5; TRBD1 aligns across 7 bases. J was trimmed by 1 base and V by 7 bases; bases with no gene match: 6. Germline CDR1 is SQVTM and CDR2 is ANQGSEA. This CDR3 has 13 residues. DNA for the CDR3: TGCAGCGGTCGGGACAGTTTCCAAGAGACCCAGTACTTC. Translating it yields CSGRDSFQETQYF.

The chain has TRBV6-2 or TRBV6-3 and TRBJ2-2; D is possibly TRBD2 (5 bases). Germline CDR1 MNHEY, CDR2 SVGEGT. Between the trimmed V and J ends, which lost 8 bases and 8 bases, there was a span of 21 bases. This CDR3 is 15 amino acids long. In nucleotides, the CDR3 is TGTGCCAGCGTTGATTTAACAACCGAGGGTGGGGAGCTGTTTTTT. Protein sequence: CASVDLTTEGGELFF.

For the CDR3, the DNA is TGTGCCAGCAGTGATCAGGGACTAGCGCCCACGCAGTTCTTC. As protein: CASSDQGLAPTQFF. The chain uses TRBV2 and TRBJ2-1; TRBD2 agrees at 10 bases. This CDR3 has 14 amino acids. CDR1 SNHLY and CDR2 FYNNEI come from the germline V gene. V shed 3 bases, J shed 12 bases, and the junction held 8 bases outside the gene matches.

The chain is built from TRBV20-1 and TRBJ2-1, with D unclear. V lost 0 bases and J lost 9, with 18 bases in between. Germline CDR1 and CDR2: DFQATT and SNEGSKA (reference sequence). The CDR3 is 15 amino acids. CDR3 region: CSARDQRGTDIEQFF. In DNA, the CDR3 is TGCAGTGCTAGAGATCAGAGAGGTACAGATATTGAGCAGTTCTTC.

V usage is TRBV9 and J usage is TRBJ1-2; D is unresolved. Germline V gene sequence: CDR1 SGDLS, CDR2 YYNGEE. CDR3 length: 13 amino acids. Trimming removed 4 bases at V and 8 bases at J, with 15 bases between. CDR3 nucleotides: TGTGCCAGCAGCACGGGTCTAAACTCGGGCTACACCTTC. This codes for CASSTGLNSGYTF.

J is TRBJ2-1 and V is TRBV12-5, with unresolved D. V gave up 8 bases and J gave up 0 bases, with 20 bases separating them. This CDR3 region has 17 residues. Germline CDR1 LGHNT, CDR2 FRNRAP. CDR3 region: CASSKTPDFSSYNEQFF. Written as DNA, the CDR3 is TGTGCTAGTAGTAAGACCCCGGATTTTAGCTCCTACAATGAGCAGTTCTTC.